The rows below give T cell receptor beta chains drawn from one sample of a study of cytomegalovirus exposure and HLA in healthy donors. The protocol was immunoSEQ multiplex PCR, while the TCRdb copy is restricted to in-frame clones and leaves out a portion. The sample comprises some 220,000 clones, about 88% of which are singletons, and 0.24% rests with the top ten. The sample taken for sequencing was PBMCs. Receptors were obtained from a girl aged 2 to 10 in good health and CMV-seronegative. Each CDR3 is given with its conserved first and last residue. Fields, in order: D gene, clone size, V gene, J gene, CDR3 protein, CDR3 DNA. A D gene is named only where the DNA matches it firmly. A row's size may be missing; if present it is once, few, many or a size class.

D: TRBD1
size: few
V: TRBV4-2
J: TRBJ1-5
CDR3: CASSPGTDSNQPQHF
DNA: TGTGCCAGCAGCCCGGGGACAGATAGCAATCAGCCCCAGCATTTT

D: NA
size: NA
V: TRBV5-1
J: TRBJ2-3
CDR3: CASSFLGVGGTQYF
DNA: TGCGCCAGCAGCTTCCTCGGGGTAGGAGGTACGCAGTATTTT

D: TRBD1
size: NA
V: TRBV6-5
J: TRBJ2-2
CDR3: CASSPDRGNTGELFF
DNA: TGTGCCAGCAGCCCAGACAGGGGGAACACCGGGGAGCTGTTTTTT

D: TRBD2
size: NA
V: TRBV5-4
J: TRBJ2-3
CDR3: CAGRLAGTDTQYF
DNA: TGTGCCGGCCGACTAGCGGGGACAGATACGCAGTATTTT

D: TRBD1
size: NA
V: TRBV5-1
J: TRBJ2-2
CDR3: CASSITGGVGTGELFF
DNA: TGCGCCAGCAGCATAACAGGGGGCGTCGGCACCGGGGAGCTGTTTTTT

D: TRBD2
size: once
V: TRBV19
J: TRBJ2-7
CDR3: CASSIGLAGGIYEQYF
DNA: TGTGCCAGTAGTATCGGTCTAGCGGGGGGGATCTACGAGCAGTACTTC

D: TRBD2
size: NA
V: TRBV11-2
J: TRBJ2-3
CDR3: CASSLRVSGRAGDTQYF
DNA: TGTGCCAGCAGCTTAAGAGTCTCGGGGAGGGCTGGAGATACGCAGTATTTT

D: NA
size: NA
V: TRBV5-6
J: TRBJ1-1
CDR3: CASSLVDEAFF
DNA: TGTGCCAGCAGCTTGGTAGATGAAGCTTTCTTT

D: NA
size: NA
V: TRBV19
J: TRBJ2-1
CDR3: CASSLQYNEQFF
DNA: TGTGCCAGTAGTTTACAGTACAATGAGCAGTTCTTC

D: NA
size: few
V: TRBV21-1
J: TRBJ2-5
CDR3: CASSKVRPGSQETQYF
DNA: TGTGCCAGCAGCAAAGTTCGGCCGGGGTCTCAAGAGACCCAGTACTTC

D: TRBD1
size: NA
V: TRBV19
J: TRBJ1-5
CDR3: CASTDRGSNQPQHF
DNA: TGTGCCAGTACGGACAGGGGGAGCAATCAGCCCCAGCATTTT

D: NA
size: NA
V: TRBV19
J: TRBJ1-5
CDR3: CASSDPGRGASQPQHF
DNA: TGTGCCAGTAGTGACCCGGGACGGGGGGCCAGTCAGCCCCAGCATTTT

D: NA
size: NA
V: TRBV5-4
J: TRBJ2-2
CDR3: CASSLGGSGAGELFF
DNA: TGTGCCAGCAGCTTGGGGGGGTCAGGGGCCGGGGAGCTGTTTTTT

D: NA
size: NA
V: TRBV7-9
J: TRBJ2-5
CDR3: CASSLEGGAYKETQYF
DNA: TGTGCCAGCAGCTTAGAAGGGGGAGCGTACAAAGAGACCCAGTACTTC

D: TRBD1
size: NA
V: TRBV25-1
J: TRBJ2-7
CDR3: CASSETLGQGRYEQYF
DNA: TGTGCCAGCAGTGAAACACTGGGACAGGGGAGGTACGAGCAGTACTTC

D: TRBD2
size: NA
V: TRBV5-1
J: TRBJ2-7
CDR3: CASRGGLAGGSYEQYF
DNA: TGCGCCAGCAGGGGGGGACTAGCGGGGGGCTCCTACGAGCAGTACTTC

D: TRBD2
size: once
V: TRBV6-1
J: TRBJ2-1
CDR3: CASRTSGPYNEQFF
DNA: TGTGCCAGCAGAACTAGCGGTCCCTACAATGAGCAGTTCTTC

D: TRBD2
size: NA
V: TRBV11-2
J: TRBJ2-7
CDR3: CASSKESGGSSYEQYF
DNA: TGTGCCAGCAGCAAAGAGAGCGGGGGGAGCTCCTACGAGCAGTACTTC

D: TRBD2
size: few
V: TRBV5-4
J: TRBJ2-5
CDR3: CASSPAGGPETQYF
DNA: TGTGCCAGCAGCCCAGCGGGGGGGCCGGAGACCCAGTACTTC